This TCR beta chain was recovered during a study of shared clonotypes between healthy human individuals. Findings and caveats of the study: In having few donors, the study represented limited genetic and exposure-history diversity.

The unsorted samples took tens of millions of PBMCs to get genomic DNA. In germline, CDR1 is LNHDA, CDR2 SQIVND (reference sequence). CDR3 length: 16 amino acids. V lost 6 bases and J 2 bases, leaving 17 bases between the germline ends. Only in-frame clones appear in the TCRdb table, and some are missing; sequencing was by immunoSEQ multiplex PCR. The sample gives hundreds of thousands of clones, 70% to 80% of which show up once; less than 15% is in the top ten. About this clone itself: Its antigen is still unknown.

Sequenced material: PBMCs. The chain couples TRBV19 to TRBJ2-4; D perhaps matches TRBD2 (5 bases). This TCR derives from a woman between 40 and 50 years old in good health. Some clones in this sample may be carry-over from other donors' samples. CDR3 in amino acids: CASSDPGGPSKNIQYF. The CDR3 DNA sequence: TGTGCCAGTAGCGACCCGGGCGGGCCCTCCAAAAACATTCAGTACTTC. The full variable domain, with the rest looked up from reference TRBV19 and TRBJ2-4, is DGGITQSPKYLFRKEGQNVTLSCEQNLNHDAMYWYRQDPGQGLRLIYYSQIVNDFQKGDIAEGYSVSREKKESFPLTVTSAQKNPTAFYLCASSDPGGPSKNIQYFGAGTRLSVL.